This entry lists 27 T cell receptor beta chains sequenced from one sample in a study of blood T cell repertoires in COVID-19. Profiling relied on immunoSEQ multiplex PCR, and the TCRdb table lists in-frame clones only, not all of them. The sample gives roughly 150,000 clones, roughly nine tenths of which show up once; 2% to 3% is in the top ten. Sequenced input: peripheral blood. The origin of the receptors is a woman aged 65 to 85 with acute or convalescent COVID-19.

The CDR3 loop is CASSFGANGYTF. The CDR3 DNA is TGTGCCAGCAGTTTTGGGGCAAATGGCTACACCTTC. V gene TRBV28 combines with J gene TRBJ1-2; D perhaps matches TRBD1 (5 bases). Germline assignment: CDR1 MDHEN and CDR2 SYDVKM. The CDR3 loop spans 12 amino acids. Trimming stripped 3 bases from V and 6 bases from J, with 8 bases between.

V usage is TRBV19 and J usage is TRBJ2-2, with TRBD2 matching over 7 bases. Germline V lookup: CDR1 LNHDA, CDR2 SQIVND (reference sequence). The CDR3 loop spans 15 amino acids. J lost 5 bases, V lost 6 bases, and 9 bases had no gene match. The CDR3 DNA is TGTGCCAGTAGGGTCGGGGGGATAAGGACCGGGGAGCTGTTTTTT. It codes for CASRVGGIRTGELFF.

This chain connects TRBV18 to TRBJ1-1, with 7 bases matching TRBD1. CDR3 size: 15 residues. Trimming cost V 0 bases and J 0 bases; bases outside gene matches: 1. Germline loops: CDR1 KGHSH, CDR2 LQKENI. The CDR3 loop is CASSPPTGVNTEAFF. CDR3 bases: TGTGCCAGCTCACCACCTACAGGGGTGAACACTGAAGCTTTCTTT.

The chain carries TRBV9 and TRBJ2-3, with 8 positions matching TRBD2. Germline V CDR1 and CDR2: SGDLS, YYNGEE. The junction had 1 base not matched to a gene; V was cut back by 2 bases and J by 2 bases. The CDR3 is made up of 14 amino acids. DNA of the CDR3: TGTGCCAGCAGCGTTAGCGGGAACACAGATACGCAGTATTTT. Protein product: CASSVSGNTDTQYF.

CDR3 sequence reads: CATSRDGANRGEKLFF. The CDR3 nucleotides read TGTGCCACCAGCAGAGATGGTGCGAACAGGGGTGAAAAACTGTTTTTT. The chain is built from TRBV15 and TRBJ1-4, with TRBD1 matching 7 bases. The junction had 8 bases not matched to a gene; V was cut back by 0 bases and J by 7 bases. CDR3 length: 16 residues. Germline CDR1 LNHNV, CDR2 YYDKDF (reference sequence).

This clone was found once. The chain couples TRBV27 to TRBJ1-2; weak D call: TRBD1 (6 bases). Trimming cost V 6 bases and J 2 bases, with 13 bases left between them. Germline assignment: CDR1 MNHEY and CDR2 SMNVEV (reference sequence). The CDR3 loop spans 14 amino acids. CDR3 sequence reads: CASSKGQANYGYTF. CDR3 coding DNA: TGTGCCAGCAGCAAGGGACAAGCAAACTATGGCTACACCTTC.

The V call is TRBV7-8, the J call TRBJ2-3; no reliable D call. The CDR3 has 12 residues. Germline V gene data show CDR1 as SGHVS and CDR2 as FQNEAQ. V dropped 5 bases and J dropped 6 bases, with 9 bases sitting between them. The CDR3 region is CASSPVGDTQYF. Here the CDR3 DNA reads TGTGCCAGCAGCCCTGTCGGGGATACGCAGTATTTT.

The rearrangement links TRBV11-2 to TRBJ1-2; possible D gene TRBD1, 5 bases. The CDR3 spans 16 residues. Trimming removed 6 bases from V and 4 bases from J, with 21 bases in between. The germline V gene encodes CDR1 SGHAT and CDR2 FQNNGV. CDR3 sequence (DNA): TGTGCCAGCAGGCACTGGGGCAGTAGTCGGTTCTATGGCTACACCTTC. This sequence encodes CASRHWGSSRFYGYTF. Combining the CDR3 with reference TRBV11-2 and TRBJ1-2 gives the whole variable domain EAGVAQSPRYKIIEKRQSVAFWCNPISGHATLYWYQQILGQGPKLLIQFQNNGVVDDSQLPKDRFSAERLKGVDSTLKIQPAKLEDSAVYLCASRHWGSSRFYGYTFGSGTRLTVV.

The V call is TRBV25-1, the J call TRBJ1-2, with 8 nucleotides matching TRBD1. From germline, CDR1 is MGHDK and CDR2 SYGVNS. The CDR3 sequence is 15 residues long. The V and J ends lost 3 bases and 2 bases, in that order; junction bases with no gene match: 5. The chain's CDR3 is CASSERAGGNYGYTF. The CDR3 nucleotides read TGTGCCAGCAGTGAGAGAGCAGGGGGCAACTATGGCTACACCTTC.

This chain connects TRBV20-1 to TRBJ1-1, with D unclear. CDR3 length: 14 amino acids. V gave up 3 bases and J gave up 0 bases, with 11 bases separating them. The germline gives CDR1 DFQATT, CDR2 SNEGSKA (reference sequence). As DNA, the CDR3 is TGCAGTGCTAGTCCAGCGGCCCTGAACACTGAAGCTTTCTTT. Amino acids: CSASPAALNTEAFF.

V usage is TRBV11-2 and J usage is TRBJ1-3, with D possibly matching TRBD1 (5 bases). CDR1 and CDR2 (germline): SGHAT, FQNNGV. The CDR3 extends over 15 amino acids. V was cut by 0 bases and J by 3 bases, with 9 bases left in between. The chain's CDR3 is CASSLEGGYGNTIYF. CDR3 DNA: TGTGCCAGCAGCTTAGAGGGGGGATATGGAAACACCATATATTTT.

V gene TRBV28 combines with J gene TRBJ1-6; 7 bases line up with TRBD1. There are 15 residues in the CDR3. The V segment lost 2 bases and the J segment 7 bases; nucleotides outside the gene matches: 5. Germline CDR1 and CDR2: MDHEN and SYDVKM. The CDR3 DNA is TGTGCCAGCAGTTTACCCGACAGGGTCAATTCACCCCTCCACTTT. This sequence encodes CASSLPDRVNSPLHF.

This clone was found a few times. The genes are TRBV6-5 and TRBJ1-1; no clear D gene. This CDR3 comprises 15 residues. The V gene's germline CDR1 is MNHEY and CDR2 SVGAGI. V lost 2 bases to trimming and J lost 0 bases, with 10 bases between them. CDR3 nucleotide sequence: TGTGCCAGCAGTTACAGAGGACTCTTGAACACTGAAGCTTTCTTT. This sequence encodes CASSYRGLLNTEAFF.

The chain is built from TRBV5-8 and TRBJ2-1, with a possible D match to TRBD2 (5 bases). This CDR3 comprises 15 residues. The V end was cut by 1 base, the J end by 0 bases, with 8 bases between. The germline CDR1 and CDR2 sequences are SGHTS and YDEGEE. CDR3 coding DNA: TGTGCCAGCAGCTTGACGGGGTCCTCCTACAATGAGCAGTTCTTC. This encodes CASSLTGSSYNEQFF.

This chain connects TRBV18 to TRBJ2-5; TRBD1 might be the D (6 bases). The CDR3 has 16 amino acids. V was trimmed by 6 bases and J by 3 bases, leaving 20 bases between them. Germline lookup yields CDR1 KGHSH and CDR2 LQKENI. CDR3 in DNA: TGTGCCAGCTCGCTCCAAAGAGGGACATCTAAAGAGACCCAGTACTTC. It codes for CASSLQRGTSKETQYF. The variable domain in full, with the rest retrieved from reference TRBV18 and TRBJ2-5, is NAGVMQNPRHLVRRRGQEARLRCSPMKGHSHVYWYRQLPEEGLKFMVYLQKENIIDESGMPKERFSAEFPKEGPSILRIQQVVRGDSAAYFCASSLQRGTSKETQYFGPGTRLLVL.

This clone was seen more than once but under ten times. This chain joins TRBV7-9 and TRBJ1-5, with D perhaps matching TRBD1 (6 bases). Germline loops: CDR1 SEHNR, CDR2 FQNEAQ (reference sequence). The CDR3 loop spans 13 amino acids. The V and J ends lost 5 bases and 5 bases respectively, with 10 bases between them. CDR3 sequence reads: CASSIGGDQPQHF. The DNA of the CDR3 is TGTGCCAGCAGCATAGGGGGGGATCAGCCCCAGCATTTT.

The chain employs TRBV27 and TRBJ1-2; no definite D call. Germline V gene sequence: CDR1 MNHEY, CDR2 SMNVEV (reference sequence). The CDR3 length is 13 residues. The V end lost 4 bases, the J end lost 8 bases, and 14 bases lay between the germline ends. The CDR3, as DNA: TGTGCCAGCAGTTCAGGACTCGGCAAAGGCTACACCTTC. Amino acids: CASSSGLGKGYTF.

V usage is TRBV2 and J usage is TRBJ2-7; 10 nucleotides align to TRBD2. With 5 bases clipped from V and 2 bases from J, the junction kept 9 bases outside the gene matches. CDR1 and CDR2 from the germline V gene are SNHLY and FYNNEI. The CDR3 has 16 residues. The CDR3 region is CASSTGPSGGAYEQYF. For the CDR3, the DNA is TGTGCCAGCAGTACCGGCCCAAGCGGGGGGGCCTACGAGCAGTACTTC.

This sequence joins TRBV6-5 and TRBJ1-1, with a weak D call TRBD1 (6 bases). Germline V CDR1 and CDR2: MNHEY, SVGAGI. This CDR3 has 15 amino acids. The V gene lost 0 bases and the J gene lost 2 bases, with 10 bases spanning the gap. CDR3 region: CASSYSDRPNTEAFF. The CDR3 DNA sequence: TGTGCCAGCAGTTACTCAGACAGGCCTAACACTGAAGCTTTCTTT.

CDR3 loop: CASSITTSSRNNEQFF. CDR3 bases: TGTGCCAGTAGTATAACAACTAGTAGCAGGAACAATGAGCAGTTCTTC. This rearrangement joins TRBV19 to TRBJ2-1; TRBD2 is a possible D gene (5 bases). Per germline, CDR1 LNHDA and CDR2 SQIVND (reference sequence). CDR3 length equals 16 residues. Between the trimmed V and J ends, which lost 2 bases and 5 bases, there was a span of 16 bases.

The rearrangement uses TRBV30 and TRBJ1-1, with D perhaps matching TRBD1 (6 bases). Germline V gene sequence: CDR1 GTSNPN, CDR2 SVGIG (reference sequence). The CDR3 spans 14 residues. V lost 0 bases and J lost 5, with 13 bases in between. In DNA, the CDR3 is TGTGCCTGGAGTGTCTCCAGGGGTAATACTGAAGCTTTCTTT. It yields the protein CAWSVSRGNTEAFF.

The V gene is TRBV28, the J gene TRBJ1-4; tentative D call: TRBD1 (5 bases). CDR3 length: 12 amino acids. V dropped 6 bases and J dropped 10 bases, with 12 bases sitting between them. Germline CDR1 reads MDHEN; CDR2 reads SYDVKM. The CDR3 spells CASSPTGGKLFF. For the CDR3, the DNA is TGTGCCAGCAGCCCTACCGGGGGAAAACTGTTTTTT.

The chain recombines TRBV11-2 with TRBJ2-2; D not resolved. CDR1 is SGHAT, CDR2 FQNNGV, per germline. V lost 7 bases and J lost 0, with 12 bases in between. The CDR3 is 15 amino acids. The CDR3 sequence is CASTAVFANTGELFF. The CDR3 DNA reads TGTGCCAGCACCGCGGTTTTTGCGAACACCGGGGAGCTGTTTTTT.

This CDR3 is CASSYTRGQGERSNQPQHF. The CDR3 coding sequence is TGTGCCAGCAGTTATACTCGGGGACAGGGAGAAAGAAGCAATCAGCCCCAGCATTTT. The chain recombines TRBV6-2 or TRBV6-3 with TRBJ1-5; 9 nucleotides line up with TRBD1. This CDR3 is built from 19 residues. Germline V gene sequence: CDR1 MNHEY, CDR2 SVGEGT. Trimming cost V 3 bases and J 1 base; bases outside gene matches: 13.

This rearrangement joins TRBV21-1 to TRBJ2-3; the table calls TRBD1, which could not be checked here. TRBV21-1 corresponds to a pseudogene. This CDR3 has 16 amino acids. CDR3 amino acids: CASSKAGGQGTLTQYF. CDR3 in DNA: TGTGCCAGCAGCAAAGCTGGGGGACAGGGTACCCTTACGCAGTATTTT.

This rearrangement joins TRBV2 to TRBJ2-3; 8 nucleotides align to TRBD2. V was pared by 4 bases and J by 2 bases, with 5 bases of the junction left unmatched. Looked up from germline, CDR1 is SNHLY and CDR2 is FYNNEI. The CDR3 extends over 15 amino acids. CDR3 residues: CASSVGGGTTDTQYF. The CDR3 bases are TGTGCCAGCAGTGTTGGCGGGGGGACCACAGATACGCAGTATTTT.

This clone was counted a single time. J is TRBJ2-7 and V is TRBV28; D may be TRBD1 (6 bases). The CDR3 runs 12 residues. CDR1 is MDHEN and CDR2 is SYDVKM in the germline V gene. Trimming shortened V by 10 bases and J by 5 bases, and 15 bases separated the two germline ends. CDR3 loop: CANPGQRNEQYV. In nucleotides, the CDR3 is TGTGCCAACCCGGGACAAAGAAACGAGCAGTACGTC.